The text below deals with one T cell receptor (beta chain). This clonotype was recorded many times. Within one base of it there is no much larger clone, and no base qualities were kept. These data are taken from a study of T cells after yellow fever vaccination (dated by TCRdb to 2018 to 2020). A note on the overall study: Staining for CD3, CD45RA, CCR7 and CD95 was used to sort memory subsets (EM, EMRA, CM and Tscm) on a BD FACS Aria III. To follow T-cell clones before and after both primary and booster YFV17D yellow fever vaccination, bulk TCR alpha and beta repertoires underwent longitudinal sequencing. Blood was drawn at multiple timepoints before and after primary and secondary immunization, with bulk PBMC replicates and cell subsets isolated. The cohort comprised two healthy male donors, one aged 18 to 29 and one aged 30 to 39 years. Memory subsets were sorted on days 0, 15 and 45 and at 18 months after primary vaccination, and on days 0, 15 and 45 after the 30-year booster. The SMART-Seq v4 Ultra Low Input RNA kit was used to prepare libraries from fractions with low cell numbers.

TCR cDNA was made using 5'RACE template switching, a step that added a universal primer site and unique molecular identifiers. cDNA synthesis was primed from both the TCR alpha and TCR beta constant segments. Libraries were amplified in two PCR steps, with sample barcodes and sequencing adapters added in the second step. Sequencing of libraries was done on Illumina HiSeq 2500 (2x100 bp) or NovaSeq (2x150 bp). The source study handled its data this way. MIGEC was used to demultiplex reads and collapse the reads into UMI consensus sequences, and MiXCR was used for V(D)J alignment. Clonotypes responding to the vaccine were identified with edgeR on replicate PBMC samples, with the criteria of FDR below 0.01 and a log2 fold change above 5 up to day 15. CD4 or CD8 identity was assigned to each bulk clonotype according to whether the clonotype was present at higher abundance in the sequenced CD4 repertoire or the sequenced CD8 repertoire. To estimate how each clone was distributed across memory phenotypes, clonotype frequencies in memory subsets were weighted by FACS-sorted cell numbers. TCRdb passed the public sequencing reads through fastp at Q25 and MiXCR, retaining productive beta sequences. Under each unique CDR3 protein, matching rows form one entry showing the most common genes and DNA. TCRdb, not the authors, supplied the V and J calls. A total of about 25,000 distinct CDR3 sequences appear in this sample, 5.5% of them only once. Of the sample, 12% is held by the ten largest clones.

The intended sense of this specimen's treatment or condition label: live attenuated yellow fever vaccine strain. PBMCs were isolated from peripheral blood using a standard Ficoll-Paque protocol. RNA from sorted memory subsets was extracted with the RNeasy Micro Kit. V was cut back by 1 base and J by 2 bases, leaving a gap of 20 bases between them. From the germline V gene, CDR1 is MNHEY and CDR2 is SVGAGI. The CDR3 holds 19 amino acids from the cysteine to the phenylalanine. Only the CDR3 DNA stays, 57 bases, in frame from base 1. The full study reports these points: After the booster, most clones that had expanded after primary vaccination were detected again (around 95% of CD4 and 88% of CD8), suggesting broad maintenance of memory. In the sorted memory subsets on day 0, nearly all vaccine-responding clonotypes were below the level of detection. Compared with the primary T-cell response, the secondary T-cell response was weaker but faster, peaking on day 5 rather than day 15. FACS-sorted repertoires could contain abundant contaminating clonotypes from the bulk population, so computational filtering was required. The study included only a couple of donors, which limits how far the findings can be generalized. A small fraction of clonotypes showed up in both the CD4 and CD8 compartments, probably as a result of convergent recombination.

Rearrangement joined TRBV6-5 to TRBJ2-2; a tentative D match to TRBD2 spans 5 bases. The source was PBMCs, either bulk or a sorted T-cell subset (CD4+, CD8+, memory, or dextramer-sorted; not recorded which), collected 15 days after the yellow fever booster vaccination. This clonotype was sampled from a man aged 25-45 years who received the YFV17D yellow fever vaccine. The CDR3 here reads CASSYYSSHHNPNTGELFF. The DNA sequence reads TGTGCCAGCAGTTACTATTCTAGCCACCATAACCCCAACACCGGGGAGCTGTTTTTT.